Below, 2 T cell receptor beta chains from the same sample are listed, as sequenced in a study of technical replicates of blood from a handful of donors. Repertoires were generated with immunoSEQ multiplex PCR, while TCRdb's copy carries only in-frame clones and drops some. This table holds approximately 70,000 clones, 95% to 97% found once. The sequenced sample consisted of T cells isolated from PBMCs. The receptor source for this set is a human donor in good health.

This chain links TRBV14 with TRBJ2-5; D unresolved. The CDR3 is made up of 16 amino acids. Germline V gene data show CDR1 as SGHDN and CDR2 as FVKESK. V lost 1 base, J lost 2 bases, and 14 bases lay in between. CDR3 region: CASSQGASRRQETQYF. The CDR3 DNA reads as TGTGCCAGCAGCCAAGGAGCGTCTAGACGACAAGAGACCCAGTACTTC. Based on the CDR3 plus reference TRBV14 and TRBJ2-5, the full variable domain is EAGVTQFPSHSVIEKGQTVTLRCDPISGHDNLYWYRRVMGKEIKFLLHFVKESKQDESGMPNNRFLAERTGGTYSTLKVQPAELEDSGVYFCASSQGASRRQETQYFGPGTRLLVL.

Here the CDR3 DNA reads TGCGCCAGCAGCCCGGGAACCTCCAACTATGGCTACACCTTC. Translated, it gives CASSPGTSNYGYTF. The chain is built from TRBV5-1 and TRBJ1-2, with unresolved D. This CDR3 spans 14 amino acids. Per the germline V gene, CDR1 is SGHRS and CDR2 is YFSETQ. V lost 4 bases, J lost 2 bases, and 12 bases lay in between.